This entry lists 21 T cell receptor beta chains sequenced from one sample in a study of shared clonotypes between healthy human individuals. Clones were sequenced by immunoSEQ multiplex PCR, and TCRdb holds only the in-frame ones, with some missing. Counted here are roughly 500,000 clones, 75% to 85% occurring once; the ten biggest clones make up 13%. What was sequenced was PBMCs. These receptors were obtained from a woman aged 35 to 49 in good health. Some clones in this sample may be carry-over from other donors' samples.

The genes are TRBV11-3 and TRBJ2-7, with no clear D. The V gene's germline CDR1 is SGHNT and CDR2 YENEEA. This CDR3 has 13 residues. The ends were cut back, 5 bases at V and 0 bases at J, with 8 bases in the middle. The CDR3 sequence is CASSPLSSYEQYF. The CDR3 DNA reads TGTGCCAGCAGCCCCCTTAGCTCCTACGAGCAGTACTTC.

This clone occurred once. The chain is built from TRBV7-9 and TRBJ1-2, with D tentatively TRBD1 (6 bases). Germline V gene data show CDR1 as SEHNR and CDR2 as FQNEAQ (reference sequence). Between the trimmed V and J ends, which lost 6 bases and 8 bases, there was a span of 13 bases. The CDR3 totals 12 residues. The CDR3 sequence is CASSFGQKGYTF. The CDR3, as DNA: TGTGCCAGCAGTTTTGGACAGAAGGGCTACACCTTC. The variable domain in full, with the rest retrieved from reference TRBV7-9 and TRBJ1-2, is DTGVSQNPRHKITKRGQNVTFRCDPISEHNRLYWYRQTLGQGPEFLTYFQNEAQLEKSRLLSDRFSAERPKGSFSTLEIQRTEQGDSAMYLCASSFGQKGYTFGSGTRLTVV.

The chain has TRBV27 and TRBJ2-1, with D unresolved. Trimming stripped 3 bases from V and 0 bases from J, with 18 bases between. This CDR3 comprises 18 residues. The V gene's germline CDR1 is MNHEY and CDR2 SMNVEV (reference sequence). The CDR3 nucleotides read TGTGCCAGCAGTTTTTATCCTCGGCCACCTAGCTCCTACAATGAGCAGTTCTTC. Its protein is CASSFYPRPPSSYNEQFF.

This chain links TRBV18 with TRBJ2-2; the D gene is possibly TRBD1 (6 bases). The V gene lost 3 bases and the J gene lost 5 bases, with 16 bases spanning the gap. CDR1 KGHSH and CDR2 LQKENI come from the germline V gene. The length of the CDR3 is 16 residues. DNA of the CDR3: TGTGCCAGCTCACCCATGGAAAGGGACACAACCGGGGAGCTGTTTTTT. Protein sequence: CASSPMERDTTGELFF.

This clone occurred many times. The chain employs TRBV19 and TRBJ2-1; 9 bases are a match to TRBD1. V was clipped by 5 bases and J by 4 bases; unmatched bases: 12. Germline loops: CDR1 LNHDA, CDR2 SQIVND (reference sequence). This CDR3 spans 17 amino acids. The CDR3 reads CASSAREGQGAYNEQFF. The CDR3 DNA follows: TGTGCCAGTAGTGCCAGGGAGGGACAGGGCGCTTACAATGAGCAGTTCTTC.

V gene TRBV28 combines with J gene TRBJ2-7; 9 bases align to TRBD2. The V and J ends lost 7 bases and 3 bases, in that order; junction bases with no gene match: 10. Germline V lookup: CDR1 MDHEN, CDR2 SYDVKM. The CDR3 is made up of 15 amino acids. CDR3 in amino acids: CASTPGSGGFYEQYF. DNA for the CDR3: TGTGCCAGCACGCCGGGTAGCGGGGGATTCTACGAGCAGTACTTC.

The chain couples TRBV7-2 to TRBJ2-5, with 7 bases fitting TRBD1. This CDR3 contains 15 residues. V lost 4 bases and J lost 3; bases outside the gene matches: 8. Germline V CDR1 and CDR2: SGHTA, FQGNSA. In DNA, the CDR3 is TGTGCCAGCAGCTCCCAGACAGGGACCAAAGAGACCCAGTACTTC. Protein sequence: CASSSQTGTKETQYF.

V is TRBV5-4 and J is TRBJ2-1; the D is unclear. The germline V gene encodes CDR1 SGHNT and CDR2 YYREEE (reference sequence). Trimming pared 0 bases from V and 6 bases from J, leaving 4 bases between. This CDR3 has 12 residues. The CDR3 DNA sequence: TGTGCCAGCAGCTTGGACCTCAATGAGCAGTTCTTC. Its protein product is CASSLDLNEQFF.

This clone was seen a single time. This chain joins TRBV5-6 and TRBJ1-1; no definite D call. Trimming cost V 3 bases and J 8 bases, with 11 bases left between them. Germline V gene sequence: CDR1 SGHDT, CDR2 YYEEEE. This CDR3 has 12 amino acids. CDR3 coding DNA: TGTGCCAGCAGCTGGGGAGAATCGGAAGCTTTCTTT. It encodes CASSWGESEAFF. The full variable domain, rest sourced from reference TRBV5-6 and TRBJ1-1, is DAGVTQSPTHLIKTRGQQVTLRCSPKSGHDTVSWYQQALGQGPQFIFQYYEEEERQRGNFPDRFSGHQFPNYSSELNVNALLLGDSALYLCASSWGESEAFFGQGTRLTVV.

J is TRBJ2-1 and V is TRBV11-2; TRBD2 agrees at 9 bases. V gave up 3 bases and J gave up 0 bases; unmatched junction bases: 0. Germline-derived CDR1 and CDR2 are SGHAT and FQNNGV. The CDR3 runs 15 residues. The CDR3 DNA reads TGTGCCAGCAGCTTTAGCGGGAGCTCCTACAATGAGCAGTTCTTC. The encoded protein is CASSFSGSSYNEQFF. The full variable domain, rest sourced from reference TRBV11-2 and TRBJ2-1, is EAGVAQSPRYKIIEKRQSVAFWCNPISGHATLYWYQQILGQGPKLLIQFQNNGVVDDSQLPKDRFSAERLKGVDSTLKIQPAKLEDSAVYLCASSFSGSSYNEQFFGPGTRLTVL.

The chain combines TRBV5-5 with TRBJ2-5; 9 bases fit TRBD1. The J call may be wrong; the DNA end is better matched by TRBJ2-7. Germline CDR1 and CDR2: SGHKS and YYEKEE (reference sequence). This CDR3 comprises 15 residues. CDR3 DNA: TGTGCCAGCAACTTCCGGGGACAGGGCGGCGACGAGCAGTACTTC. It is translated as CASNFRGQGGDEQYF.

The chain's CDR3 is CASSRLAGGSRNTQYF. CDR3 bases: TGTGCCAGCAGTCGGCTAGCGGGAGGGTCCAGGAATACGCAGTATTTT. This rearrangement joins TRBV5-6 to TRBJ2-3; 12 bases match TRBD2. V gave up 5 bases and J gave up 7 bases; unmatched junction bases: 11. CDR3 length: 16 residues. The germline gives CDR1 SGHDT, CDR2 YYEEEE. Drawing the rest from reference TRBV5-6 and TRBJ2-3, the complete variable domain is DAGVTQSPTHLIKTRGQQVTLRCSPKSGHDTVSWYQQALGQGPQFIFQYYEEEERQRGNFPDRFSGHQFPNYSSELNVNALLLGDSALYLCASSRLAGGSRNTQYFGPGTRLTVL.

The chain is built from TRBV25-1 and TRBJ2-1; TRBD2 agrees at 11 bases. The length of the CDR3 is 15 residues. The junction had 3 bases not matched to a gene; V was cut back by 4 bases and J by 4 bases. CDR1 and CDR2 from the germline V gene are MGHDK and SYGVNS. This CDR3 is CASSVGTSGYNEQFF. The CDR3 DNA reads TGTGCCAGCAGTGTCGGGACTAGCGGATACAATGAGCAGTTCTTC.

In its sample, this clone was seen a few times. The CDR3 region is CASSPPSGKETQYF. CDR3 DNA sequence: TGTGCCAGCAGCCCACCTAGCGGGAAAGAGACCCAGTACTTC. The chain has TRBV9 and TRBJ2-5; 9 bases are shared with TRBD2. The germline V gene has CDR1 SGDLS and CDR2 YYNGEE. Germline trimming cut 4 bases from V and 3 bases from J; bases unmatched to any gene: 4. The CDR3 sequence is 14 residues long.

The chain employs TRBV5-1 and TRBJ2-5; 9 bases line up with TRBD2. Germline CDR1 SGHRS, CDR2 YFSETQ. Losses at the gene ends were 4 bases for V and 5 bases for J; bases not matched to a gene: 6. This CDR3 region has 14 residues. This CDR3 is CASSDGTSRETQYF. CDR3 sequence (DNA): TGCGCCAGCAGCGACGGGACTAGCAGGGAGACCCAGTACTTC.

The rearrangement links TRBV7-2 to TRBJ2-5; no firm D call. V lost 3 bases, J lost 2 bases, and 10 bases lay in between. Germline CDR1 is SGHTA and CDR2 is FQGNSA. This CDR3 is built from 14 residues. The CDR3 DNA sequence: TGTGCCAGCAGCTTTTCGAACTTACAAGAGACCCAGTACTTC. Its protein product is CASSFSNLQETQYF. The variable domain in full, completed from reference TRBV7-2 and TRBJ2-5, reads GAGVSQSPSNKVTEKGKDVELRCDPISGHTALYWYRQSLGQGLEFLIYFQGNSAPDKSGLPSDRFSAERTGGSVSTLTIQRTQQEDSAVYLCASSFSNLQETQYFGPGTRLLVL.

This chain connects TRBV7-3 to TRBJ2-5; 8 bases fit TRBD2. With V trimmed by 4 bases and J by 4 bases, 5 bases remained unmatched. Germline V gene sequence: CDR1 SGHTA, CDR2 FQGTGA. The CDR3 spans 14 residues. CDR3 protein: CASSWGGRLETQYF. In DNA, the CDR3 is TGTGCCAGCAGCTGGGGCGGGAGGTTAGAGACCCAGTACTTC.

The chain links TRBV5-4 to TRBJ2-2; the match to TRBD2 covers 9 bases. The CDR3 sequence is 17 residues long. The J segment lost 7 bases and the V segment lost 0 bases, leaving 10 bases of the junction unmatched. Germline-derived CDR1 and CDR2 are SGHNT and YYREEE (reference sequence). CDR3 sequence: CASSLAASGIGGGELFF. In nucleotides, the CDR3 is TGTGCCAGCAGCTTGGCGGCTAGCGGGATAGGGGGCGGGGAGCTGTTTTTT.

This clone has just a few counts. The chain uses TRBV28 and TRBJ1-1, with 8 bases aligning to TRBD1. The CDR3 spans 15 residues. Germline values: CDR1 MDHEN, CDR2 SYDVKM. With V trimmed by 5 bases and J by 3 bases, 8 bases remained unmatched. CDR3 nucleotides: TGTGCCAGCAGTCCTCGGACAGGGAGGTACACTGAAGCTTTCTTT. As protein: CASSPRTGRYTEAFF.

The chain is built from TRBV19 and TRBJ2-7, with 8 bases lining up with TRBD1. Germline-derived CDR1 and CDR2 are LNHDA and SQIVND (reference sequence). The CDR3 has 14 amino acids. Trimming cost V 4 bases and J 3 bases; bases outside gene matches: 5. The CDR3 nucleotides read TGTGCCAGTAGTAGCCGGGACAGGAGCTACGAGCAGTACTTC. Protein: CASSSRDRSYEQYF.

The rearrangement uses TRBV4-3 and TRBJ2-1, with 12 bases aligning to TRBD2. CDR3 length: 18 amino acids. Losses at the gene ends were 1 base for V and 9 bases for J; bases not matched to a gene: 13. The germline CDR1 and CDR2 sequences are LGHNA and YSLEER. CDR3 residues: CASSQGLAGGRGLGEQFF. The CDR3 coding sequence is TGCGCCAGCAGCCAAGGCCTAGCGGGAGGGAGGGGTTTGGGTGAGCAGTTCTTC.